These 24 T cell receptor beta chains originate from one sample sequenced in a study of Graves' ophthalmopathy and Graves' hyperthyroidism. Researchers took RNA transcripts and amplified TCR beta CDR3 regions from them. First-round RT-PCR employed HTBI primers, with a second-round multiplex PCR after it. TCRdb reanalysed the multiplex PCR reads using MiXCR and keeps one entry per CDR3 protein. The sample contains some 200,000 distinct CDR3 sequences, roughly 27% of which appear only once. Sequenced: peripheral blood. These receptors originate from a man aged 50-60 years with Graves' ophthalmopathy.

This clonotype was counted ten times or more. V gene TRBV6-2 or TRBV6-3 combines with J gene TRBJ2-2, with 7 bases aligning to TRBD2. This CDR3 has 16 amino acids. The V gene's germline CDR1 is MNHEY and CDR2 SVGEGT. The trim removed 2 bases at V and 1 base at J, leaving 4 bases unmatched. CDR3 in amino acids: CASSYVGGGNTGELFF. Written as DNA, the CDR3 is TGTGCCAGCAGTTACGTTGGCGGGGGGAACACCGGGGAGCTGTTTTTT.

This clonotype was counted many times. One end of the junction fails to match germline, which may point to a read error. This chain links TRBV9 with TRBJ2-3; TRBD2 aligns across 10 bases. The CDR3 length is 13 residues. The germline gives CDR1 SGDLS, CDR2 YYNGEE. The CDR3 is CASSVAGGPDPYF. In DNA form, the CDR3 reads TGTGCCAGCAGTGTAGCGGGAGGACCTGACCCGTATTTT.

This clonotype was observed many times. CDR3 in amino acids: CASSSATGGGTGELFF. Written as DNA, the CDR3 is TGCGCCAGCAGCTCGGCGACAGGGGGCGGCACCGGGGAGCTGTTTTTT. J is TRBJ2-2 and V is TRBV5-1, with 10 positions matching TRBD1. V lost 3 bases and J lost 4; bases outside the gene matches: 6. Germline V lookup: CDR1 SGHRS, CDR2 YFSETQ. This CDR3 contains 16 residues.

This rearrangement joins TRBV28 to TRBJ2-7; no firm D call. Germline V gives CDR1 MDHEN, CDR2 SYDVKM. The CDR3 length is 12 residues. V lost 6 bases and J 3 bases, leaving 9 bases between the germline ends. CDR3 DNA sequence: TGTGCCAGCAGCACGACATACTACGAGCAGTACTTC. Amino acid sequence: CASSTTYYEQYF.

This clonotype was detected ten times or more. Here the CDR3 reads CASSYADRNTEAFF. CDR3 nucleotides: TGTGCCAGCAGTTACGCGGACAGAAACACTGAAGCTTTCTTT. V usage is TRBV6-2 or TRBV6-3 and J usage is TRBJ1-1; possible D gene TRBD1, 6 bases. Germline CDR1 reads MNHEY; CDR2 reads SVGEGT. The CDR3 is 14 amino acids. V shed 2 bases and J shed 2 bases, with 9 bases lying between them.

This clonotype was counted once. This chain connects TRBV7-3 to TRBJ2-7; D is unclear. V was clipped by 1 base and J by 7 bases, with 11 bases between them. The CDR3 has 13 residues. Germline CDR1 and CDR2: SGHTA and FQGTGA. The CDR3 is CASSLRPGTEQYF. CDR3 DNA: TGTGCCAGCAGCTTAAGGCCTGGAACAGAGCAGTACTTC. Supplemented by reference TRBV7-3 and TRBJ2-7, the full variable domain reads GAGVSQTPSNKVTEKGKYVELRCDPISGHTALYWYRQSLGQGPEFLIYFQGTGAADDSGLPNDRFFAVRPEGSVSTLKIQRTERGDSAVYLCASSLRPGTEQYFGPGTRLTVT.

In this sample, this clonotype turned up many times. This chain connects TRBV11-3 to TRBJ2-6; 12 bases map to TRBD1. The CDR3 sequence is 17 residues long. Per germline, CDR1 SGHNT and CDR2 YENEEA. The ends lost 5 bases at V and 4 bases at J; junction bases unmatched: 6. The CDR3, as DNA: TGTGCCAGCAGCCCCGGGACAGGGGGCGCCGGGGCCAACGTCCTGACTTTC. Translated: CASSPGTGGAGANVLTF.

This clonotype occurred a few times. The chain carries TRBV27 and TRBJ2-4, with 15 bases matching TRBD2. There are 19 residues in the CDR3. The V gene's germline CDR1 is MNHEY and CDR2 SMNVEV (reference sequence). After removal of 2 bases from V and 5 bases from J, the junction contained 10 bases not matched to a gene. The CDR3 protein is CASSLPYLRTSGRENIQYF. Written as DNA, the CDR3 is TGTGCCAGCAGTTTACCATATCTCCGGACTAGCGGGAGGGAAAACATTCAGTACTTC.

At least ten counts were recorded for this clonotype. DNA for the CDR3: TGTGCCAGCAGCTTAGCGCCCCCGGGGTCCAGCGGGGGGTCCCAAGAGACCCAGTACTTC. The encoded protein is CASSLAPPGSSGGSQETQYF. The chain couples TRBV7-8 to TRBJ2-5, with 9 bases identical to TRBD2. Looked up from germline, CDR1 is SGHVS and CDR2 is FQNEAQ. J lost 1 base, V lost 0 bases, and 15 bases had no gene match. There are 20 residues in the CDR3.

This rearrangement joins TRBV6-5 to TRBJ2-7; D ambiguous. V lost 2 bases and J 2 bases, leaving 10 bases between the germline ends. Germline CDR1 is MNHEY and CDR2 is SVGAGI. This CDR3 spans 14 amino acids. CDR3 protein: CASSYPSRPYEQYF. As DNA, the CDR3 is TGTGCCAGCAGTTACCCCTCCCGACCCTACGAGCAGTACTTC.

Many counts were recorded for this clonotype. V usage is TRBV6-1 and J usage is TRBJ2-7; D may match TRBD1 or TRBD2 (5 bases each). Germline CDR1 MNHNS, CDR2 SASEGT. The CDR3 runs to 14 residues. V gave up 8 bases and J gave up 2 bases, with 16 bases separating them. The CDR3 here is CASRKGRKTYEQYF. The CDR3 region has the DNA TGTGCCAGCCGGAAGGGACGAAAAACCTACGAGCAGTACTTC.

This clonotype appeared many times. This rearrangement joins TRBV24-1 to TRBJ2-7; D not certain. This CDR3 has 11 residues. Trimming removed 0 bases at V and 5 bases at J, with 1 base between. Germline V gene data show CDR1 as KGHDR and CDR2 as SFDVKD. The CDR3 sequence is CATSDLDEQYF. The CDR3 region has the DNA TGTGCCACCAGTGATTTGGACGAGCAGTACTTC.

This clonotype has at least ten counts. The chain uses TRBV6-6 and TRBJ1-1, with TRBD1 matching over 12 bases. With 6 bases clipped from V and 3 bases from J, the junction kept 2 bases outside the gene matches. Germline V lookup: CDR1 MNHNY, CDR2 SVGAGI (reference sequence). This CDR3 contains 14 residues. CDR3 sequence reads: CASRRDRGHTEAFF. For the CDR3, the DNA is TGTGCCAGCAGAAGGGACAGGGGGCACACTGAAGCTTTCTTT.

The chain links TRBV12-3 or TRBV12-4 to TRBJ1-6, with D unclear. This CDR3 has 12 amino acids. Trimming left V 3 bases short and J 8 bases short, with 5 bases between. The CDR3 DNA follows: TGTGCCAGCAGTTTTCCGGATTCACCCCTCCACTTT. This sequence encodes CASSFPDSPLHF.

This clonotype was counted many times. The chain carries TRBV19 and TRBJ1-5; the match to TRBD1 covers 7 bases. Germline CDR1 reads LNHDA; CDR2 reads SQIVND (reference sequence). V lost 9 bases and J lost 6; bases outside the gene matches: 17. The CDR3 length is 16 residues. The CDR3 DNA reads as TGTGCCAGCTATGTCCTGCGACAGGGCGGGGGTCAGCCCCAGCATTTT. Protein: CASYVLRQGGGQPQHF.

In this sample, this clonotype turned up many times. The V call is TRBV12-3 or TRBV12-4, the J call TRBJ2-7; 8 bases align to TRBD2. V was pared by 3 bases and J by 6 bases, with 1 base of the junction left unmatched. There are 12 residues in the CDR3. CDR3 sequence reads: CASSFGGAEQYF. The CDR3 DNA is TGTGCCAGCAGTTTCGGGGGGGCCGAGCAGTACTTC.

The table lists this clonotype with many counts. The chain combines TRBV19 with TRBJ2-5; D remains ambiguous. From germline, CDR1 is LNHDA and CDR2 SQIVND (reference sequence). The CDR3 runs 13 residues. V was cut by 8 bases and J by 3 bases, with 13 bases left in between. As DNA, the CDR3 is TGTGCCAGTGGGCTGGGGTATGAAGAGACCCAGTACTTC. Translating it yields CASGLGYEETQYF.

This chain connects TRBV20-1 to TRBJ2-5, with TRBD2 identical over 12 bases. Germline V gene sequence: CDR1 DFQATT, CDR2 SNEGSKA (reference sequence). J gave up 4 bases and V 0 bases, and 12 bases lay outside the gene matches. The length of the CDR3 is 18 residues. The CDR3 loop reads CSAREEGRLAGVGETQYF. DNA for the CDR3: TGCAGTGCTAGAGAAGAGGGAAGACTAGCGGGAGTTGGAGAGACCCAGTACTTC.

The V and J genes are TRBV29-1 and TRBJ1-2; 8 positions agree with TRBD1. CDR3 length equals 13 residues. The germline CDR1 and CDR2 sequences are SQVTM and ANQGSEA. Trimming cost V 4 bases and J 8 bases; bases outside gene matches: 9. The CDR3 DNA reads as TGCAGCGTTGTTCAGGACAGGGTTGACGGCTACACCTTC. Encoded protein: CSVVQDRVDGYTF.

This clonotype was observed many times. This chain links TRBV4-2 with TRBJ2-2; the D gene is possibly TRBD2 (6 bases). Deletions cut 6 bases from V and 1 base from J, with 9 bases between. Germline lookup yields CDR1 LGHNA and CDR2 YNFKEQ. The CDR3 contains 14 residues. The CDR3 spells CASRVGGNTGELFF. The CDR3 DNA follows: TGTGCCAGCAGAGTGGGGGGGAACACCGGGGAGCTGTTTTTT.

This clonotype was detected many times. This chain uses TRBV7-2 with TRBJ2-7, with D uncertain. Trimming pared 5 bases from V and 6 bases from J, leaving 14 bases between. The V gene's germline CDR1 is SGHTA and CDR2 FQGNSA. The CDR3 extends over 13 amino acids. CDR3 in DNA: TGTGCCAGCAGCCCATACGAAATCCGCGAGCAGTACTTC. Translating gives CASSPYEIREQYF.

This sequence joins TRBV6-2 or TRBV6-3 and TRBJ2-7; no definite D call. The CDR3 contains 12 residues. The V end was cut by 2 bases, the J end by 5 bases, with 7 bases between. Germline CDR1 reads MNHEY; CDR2 reads SVGEGT. The CDR3: CASSYGNHEQYF. The CDR3 region has the DNA TGTGCCAGCAGTTACGGGAACCACGAGCAGTACTTC.

This clonotype was seen at least ten times. The chain is built from TRBV20-1 and TRBJ2-2, with 13 bases that match TRBD2. Looked up from germline, CDR1 is DFQATT and CDR2 is SNEGSKA (reference sequence). The ends lost 2 bases at V and 4 bases at J; junction bases unmatched: 1. This CDR3 is built from 15 residues. CDR3 residues: CSARRLAGGTGELFF. The DNA for the CDR3 is TGCAGTGCTAGACGACTAGCGGGAGGCACCGGGGAGCTGTTTTTT.

This clonotype was counted at least ten times. This chain connects TRBV7-2 to TRBJ1-5; no definite D call. The CDR3 is made up of 13 amino acids. CDR1 and CDR2 from the germline V gene are SGHTA and FQGNSA. V gave up 1 base and J gave up 5 bases, with 6 bases separating them. The CDR3 sequence is CASSLDSDQPQHF. The CDR3 region has the DNA TGTGCCAGCAGCTTAGATTCCGATCAGCCCCAGCATTTT.